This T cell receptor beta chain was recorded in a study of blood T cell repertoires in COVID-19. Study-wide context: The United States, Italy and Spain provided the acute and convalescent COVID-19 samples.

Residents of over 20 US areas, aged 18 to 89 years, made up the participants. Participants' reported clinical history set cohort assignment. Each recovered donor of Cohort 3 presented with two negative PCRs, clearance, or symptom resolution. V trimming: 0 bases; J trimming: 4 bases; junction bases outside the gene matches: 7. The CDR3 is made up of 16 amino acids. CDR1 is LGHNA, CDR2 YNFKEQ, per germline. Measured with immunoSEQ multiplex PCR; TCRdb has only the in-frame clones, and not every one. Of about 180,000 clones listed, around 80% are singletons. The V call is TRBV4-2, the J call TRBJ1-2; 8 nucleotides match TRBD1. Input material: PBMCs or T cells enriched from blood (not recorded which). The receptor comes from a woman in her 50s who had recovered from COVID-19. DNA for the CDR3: TGTGCCAGCAGCCAAGACCCGGGACAGGCCCCCTATGGCTACACCTTC. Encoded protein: CASSQDPGQAPYGYTF.